These 22 T cell receptor beta chains came from one sample sequenced in a study of identical twins. TCRdb processed the 5' RACE reads anew with MiXCR; each CDR3 protein has one entry. Here the sample spans about 1.7 million distinct CDR3 sequences, 25% to 35% being singletons. Sequencing was carried out using cord blood. These receptors came from a newborn girl in good health.

About this clonotype itself: Germline and junction disagree at one end, which may indicate a read error. The chain carries TRBV11-3 and TRBJ2-5; TRBD1 agrees at 7 bases. In germline, CDR1 is SGHNT, CDR2 YENEEA. This CDR3 has 13 residues. The CDR3 sequence is CASSTGYQEAQYF. The CDR3 DNA sequence: TGTGCCAGCTCGACAGGGTACCAAGAGGCCCAGTACTTC.

The V gene is TRBV7-2, the J gene TRBJ2-5; possibly TRBD2 for D (6 bases). V lost 1 base and J 11 bases, leaving 23 bases between the germline ends. Germline-derived CDR1 and CDR2 are SGHTA and FQGNSA. CDR3 length equals 16 residues. CDR3 DNA: TGTGCCAGCAGCTTAGTGGAGACTAGGGTATACAATGAGCAGTACTTC. This sequence encodes CASSLVETRVYNEQYF.

The rearrangement joins TRBV7-9 to TRBJ1-4; D is unresolved. The germline gives CDR1 SEHNR, CDR2 FQNEAQ (reference sequence). Between the trimmed V and J ends, which lost 5 bases and 8 bases, there was a span of 12 bases. The CDR3 extends over 13 amino acids. CDR3 bases: TGTGCCAGCAGCCTTGTAAACTCCGAAAAACTGTTTTTT. Protein sequence: CASSLVNSEKLFF.

The chain couples TRBV6-4 to TRBJ2-1; D is undetermined. Germline-derived CDR1 and CDR2 are MRHNA and SNTAGT. V was trimmed by 2 bases and J by 1 base, leaving 12 bases between them. This CDR3 region has 16 residues. The CDR3 loop is CASSDRIATSYNEQFF. DNA for the CDR3: TGTGCCAGCAGTGACCGTATAGCCACGTCCTACAATGAGCAGTTCTTC.

The table lists this clonotype with a few counts. The rearrangement links TRBV12-3 or TRBV12-4 to TRBJ2-3; the D gene is possibly TRBD2 (6 bases). The length of the CDR3 is 14 residues. Between the trimmed V and J ends, which lost 8 bases and 2 bases, there was a span of 14 bases. The CDR3 bases are TGTGCCAGCTGTGCGGGGCCACACACAGATACGCAGTATTTT. It yields the protein CASCAGPHTDTQYF.

This clonotype came up a few times. The chain couples TRBV7-9 to TRBJ2-7; unclear D gene. The CDR3 extends over 11 amino acids. V was shortened by 2 bases and J by 7 bases, with 6 bases between the two germline ends. In germline, CDR1 is SEHNR, CDR2 FQNEAQ (reference sequence). CDR3 amino acids: CASSLQWEQYF. The CDR3, as DNA: TGTGCCAGCAGCTTACAATGGGAGCAGTACTTC.

The V and J genes are TRBV24-1 and TRBJ2-3; D call uncertain. The CDR3 covers 14 residues. V dropped 4 bases and J dropped 2 bases, with 9 bases sitting between them. Germline assignment: CDR1 KGHDR and CDR2 SFDVKD. In nucleotides, the CDR3 is TGTGCCACCAGTGACCCCGGGTCCACAGATACGCAGTATTTT. This codes for CATSDPGSTDTQYF.

The chain combines TRBV2 with TRBJ2-3, with 15 bases that match TRBD2. CDR3 length: 20 amino acids. Germline-derived CDR1 and CDR2 are SNHLY and FYNNEI. J gave up 4 bases and V 2 bases, and 13 bases lay outside the gene matches. CDR3 coding DNA: TGTGCCAGCAGTGAATTGGGACTAGCGGGAGGACAACCCTACCCAGATACGCAGTATTTT. Translating gives CASSELGLAGGQPYPDTQYF.

The chain has TRBV28 and TRBJ2-7, with D tentatively TRBD1 (6 bases). Trimming cost V 6 bases and J 2 bases, with 14 bases left between them. The germline V gene encodes CDR1 MDHEN and CDR2 SYDVKM. CDR3 length equals 14 residues. Here the CDR3 DNA reads TGTGCCAGCAGACCGGGACACCGCCCCTACGAGCAGTACTTC. Its translation is CASRPGHRPYEQYF.

This clonotype appeared a few times. The chain carries TRBV14 and TRBJ1-4; D is undetermined. The CDR3 is 14 amino acids. Germline V gene data show CDR1 as SGHDN and CDR2 as FVKESK. The V end lost 1 base, the J end lost 4 bases, and 7 bases lay between the germline ends. The CDR3 region is CASSQVASNEKLFF. Written as DNA, the CDR3 is TGTGCCAGCAGCCAAGTGGCCAGTAATGAAAAACTGTTTTTT.

This chain joins TRBV5-5 and TRBJ1-6; D gene uncertain. V lost 0 bases and J 7 bases, leaving 11 bases between the germline ends. The V gene's germline CDR1 is SGHKS and CDR2 YYEKEE (reference sequence). CDR3 length: 15 residues. DNA for the CDR3: TGTGCCAGCAGCTTGGTAGGAGCTAGGAATTCACCCCTCCACTTT. Its protein product is CASSLVGARNSPLHF.

There are many counts of this clonotype. This sequence joins TRBV10-3 and TRBJ1-2; unclear D gene. V shed 8 bases and J shed 0 bases, with 16 bases lying between them. The germline V gene encodes CDR1 ENHRY and CDR2 SYGVKD. The CDR3 loop spans 15 amino acids. CDR3 amino acids: CAILQEQNANYGYTF. CDR3 DNA sequence: TGTGCCATCCTTCAGGAACAGAATGCTAACTATGGCTACACCTTC.

The rearrangement uses TRBV12-3 or TRBV12-4 and TRBJ2-3; D may correspond to TRBD1 or TRBD2 (5 bases each). V was shortened by 2 bases and J by 3 bases, with 15 bases between the two germline ends. CDR3 length equals 16 residues. The CDR3 loop reads CASSLPRGTGTDTQYF. Here the CDR3 DNA reads TGTGCCAGCAGTTTACCGAGGGGTACGGGAACAGATACGCAGTATTTT.

The chain is built from TRBV3-1 and TRBJ2-5, with 8 bases that match TRBD2. Germline trimming cut 4 bases from V and 4 bases from J; bases unmatched to any gene: 17. CDR3 size: 18 residues. CDR1 and CDR2 from the germline V gene are LGHDT and YNNKEL (reference sequence). The CDR3 spells CASSPLKARIAGGETQYF. In DNA form, the CDR3 reads TGTGCCAGCAGCCCGCTAAAAGCGCGTATCGCGGGAGGAGAGACCCAGTACTTC.

The rearrangement uses TRBV10-3 and TRBJ1-2; 12 nucleotides match TRBD1. Germline CDR1 reads ENHRY; CDR2 reads SYGVKD. The CDR3 runs to 16 residues. The V gene end was trimmed by 6 bases and the J gene end by 4 bases; junction bases not matched to a gene: 9. The CDR3 nucleotides are TGTGCCATCAGAGCCGGGACAGGGGGCAGAAGCTATGGCTACACCTTC. Translating it yields CAIRAGTGGRSYGYTF.

This chain connects TRBV12-3 or TRBV12-4 to TRBJ1-1; a weak D match, TRBD1 (5 bases). This CDR3 is 12 amino acids long. The V gene lost 7 bases and the J gene lost 7 bases, with 13 bases spanning the gap. The CDR3, as DNA: TGTGCCAGCACTGCCCCGGGGGGTGAAGCTTTCTTT. Translation: CASTAPGGEAFF.

Only a few counts were recorded for this clonotype. J is TRBJ2-7 and V is TRBV5-6, with 8 bases that match TRBD2. The end of the DNA is better explained by TRBJ2-5, so the J call may be wrong. The CDR3 loop spans 13 amino acids. Germline V gives CDR1 SGHDT, CDR2 YYEEEE. The CDR3, as DNA: TGTGCCAGCAGCCCGGGACTAGAAAAGACCCAGTACTTC. Its translation: CASSPGLEKTQYF.

The gene calls are TRBV11-2 and TRBJ1-2, with no clear D. This CDR3 contains 14 residues. Trimming pared 0 bases from V and 5 bases from J, leaving 10 bases between. The germline gives CDR1 SGHAT, CDR2 FQNNGV. The CDR3 sequence: CASSLESRSYGYTF. CDR3 nucleotides: TGTGCCAGCAGCTTAGAGTCAAGGTCTTATGGCTACACCTTC. The variable domain in full, completed from reference TRBV11-2 and TRBJ1-2, reads EAGVAQSPRYKIIEKRQSVAFWCNPISGHATLYWYQQILGQGPKLLIQFQNNGVVDDSQLPKDRFSAERLKGVDSTLKIQPAKLEDSAVYLCASSLESRSYGYTFGSGTRLTVV.

The chain carries TRBV29-1 and TRBJ2-3; D possibly uses TRBD1 or TRBD2 (5 bases each). The germline V gene has CDR1 SQVTM and CDR2 ANQGSEA. CDR3 length: 15 residues. V lost 7 bases and J 4 bases, leaving 21 bases between the germline ends. The CDR3 DNA is TGCAGCGGCGTCCGGGACCCCATTGGGGCAGATACGCAGTATTTT. Translating it yields CSGVRDPIGADTQYF.

V gene TRBV20-1 combines with J gene TRBJ2-3, with unresolved D. This CDR3 spans 10 amino acids. Trimming removed 7 bases from V and 5 bases from J, with 7 bases in between. In germline, CDR1 is DFQATT, CDR2 SNEGSKA (reference sequence). In nucleotides, the CDR3 is TGCAGTGGTCCGGGAGATACGCAGTATTTT. Its translation is CSGPGDTQYF.

For this clonotype: Compared with germline, one end of the junction differs, possibly owing to a read error. This chain uses TRBV6-6 with TRBJ2-1, with D hard to call. This CDR3 is built from 12 residues. Germline-derived CDR1 and CDR2 are MNHNY and SVGAGI (reference sequence). CDR3 residues: CASRGPYSEQFF. As DNA, the CDR3 is TGTGCCAGCAGGGGTCCTTACAGTGAGCAGTTCTTC.

The CDR3 loop is CSARDSLSMNTEAFF. The CDR3 DNA sequence: TGCAGTGCGAGGGACAGTCTTTCGATGAACACTGAAGCTTTCTTT. This chain links TRBV20-1 with TRBJ1-1; 7 bases line up with TRBD1. The J segment lost 0 bases and the V segment lost 6 bases, leaving 10 bases of the junction unmatched. This CDR3 is 15 amino acids long. Germline-derived CDR1 and CDR2 are DFQATT and SNEGSKA (reference sequence).